Below, one TCR beta chain is given with its context. Its antigen remains unidentified. This sample was taken from a study of cytomegalovirus exposure and HLA in healthy donors. Study-wide context: It was reported in a later analysis that the same platform had been used for the 90 to 150 validation repertoires as for the 550 to 700 first-cohort repertoires. Points from the study as a whole: Within the 120 or so validation repertoires, first-cohort TCR clusters tended to co-occur, according to a later analysis. In vitro experiments confirmed that three CMV-associated chains were specific for CMV antigens.

The protocol was immunoSEQ multiplex PCR, while the TCRdb copy is restricted to in-frame clones and leaves out a portion. The sample has fewer than 95,000 clones; 84% are singletons. V was clipped by 1 base and J by 3 bases; unmatched bases: 7. The CDR3 contains 16 residues. From germline, CDR1 is LNHNV and CDR2 YYDKDF (reference sequence). Sequenced input: PBMCs. This TCR derives from a woman younger than 35 in good health and CMV-seropositive. The J gene is TRBJ2-3, the V gene TRBV15; 7 positions agree with TRBD1. The CDR3 DNA reads TGTGCCACCAGCAGAGTTGTCGACAGGGAGACAGATACGCAGTATTTT. This codes for CATSRVVDRETDTQYF.